These 21 T cell receptor beta chains were all obtained from the same sample, sequenced in a study of blood T cell repertoires in COVID-19. Only in-frame clones appear in the TCRdb table, and some are missing; sequencing was by immunoSEQ multiplex PCR. This table has over 120,000 clones, about 80% appearing once. The sequenced material came from peripheral blood. All receptors derive from a human donor in a cohort sampled during active COVID-19.

CDR3 in amino acids: CASSFIQGTSYEQYF. In nucleotides, the CDR3 is TGTGCCAGCAGCTTTATTCAGGGGACATCCTACGAGCAGTACTTC. The chain is built from TRBV7-9 and TRBJ2-7, with TRBD1 as a possible D gene (6 bases). The CDR3 contains 15 residues. Trimming took 3 bases from V and 1 from J, leaving 13 bases between them. From germline, CDR1 is SEHNR and CDR2 FQNEAQ (reference sequence).

This clone was counted once. V is TRBV3-1 (or the pseudogene TRBV3-2) and J is TRBJ2-7; D uncertain. V dropped 3 bases and J dropped 0 bases, with 9 bases sitting between them. CDR3 length equals 14 residues. Germline V gene lookup returns CDR1 LGHDT and CDR2 YNNKEL (reference sequence). The CDR3 loop is CASSHWQRSYEQYF. CDR3 in DNA: TGTGCCAGCAGCCATTGGCAGCGCTCCTACGAGCAGTACTTC.

V is TRBV10-1 and J is TRBJ1-6; 7 bases are a match to TRBD1. The germline gives CDR1 WNHNN, CDR2 SYGVQD (reference sequence). The junction had 4 bases not matched to a gene; V was cut back by 4 bases and J by 10 bases. CDR3 length: 13 amino acids. CDR3 sequence reads: CASSGQGDSPLHF. DNA of the CDR3: TGCGCCAGCAGTGGTCAGGGGGACTCACCCCTCCACTTT.

The chain uses TRBV7-3 and TRBJ1-4, with D uncertain. Germline V gene data show CDR1 as SGHTA and CDR2 as FQGTGA. The ends were cut back, 5 bases at V and 0 bases at J, with 22 bases in the middle. This CDR3 is 19 amino acids long. CDR3 region: CASSPRVPLTTTTNEKLFF. Here the CDR3 DNA reads TGTGCCAGCAGCCCGAGGGTCCCTTTAACCACCACAACTAATGAAAAACTGTTTTTT.

The genes are TRBV10-2 and TRBJ2-7; 11 bases line up with TRBD2. Germline CDR1 reads WSHSY; CDR2 reads SAAADI. This CDR3 has 16 amino acids. V lost 0 bases to trimming and J lost 3 bases; unmatched junction nucleotides: 4. DNA for the CDR3: TGCGCCAGCAGTGAGTCACTAGCGGGAGTCCGCTACGAGCAGTACGTC. As protein: CASSESLAGVRYEQYV.

This chain uses TRBV3-1 (or the pseudogene TRBV3-2) with TRBJ1-2; D call uncertain. Germline lookup yields CDR1 LGHDT and CDR2 YNNKEL (reference sequence). The V end lost 2 bases, the J end lost 7 bases, and 8 bases lay between the germline ends. The CDR3 covers 12 residues. The chain's CDR3 is CASSQIATGYTF. The CDR3 DNA follows: TGTGCCAGCAGCCAAATTGCTACTGGCTACACCTTC.

V gene TRBV5-4 combines with J gene TRBJ1-2; 7 bases align to TRBD1. After removal of 2 bases from V and 8 bases from J, the junction contained 15 bases not matched to a gene. In germline, CDR1 is SGHNT, CDR2 YYREEE (reference sequence). The CDR3 is 16 residues long. CDR3 nucleotide sequence: TGTGCCAGCAGCTTATCAGGGGGTAATAGAAGAGAGGGCTACACCTTC. This encodes CASSLSGGNRREGYTF.

The chain combines TRBV6-5 with TRBJ2-1, with TRBD1 matching over 9 bases. The J segment lost 3 bases and the V segment lost 6 bases, leaving 3 bases of the junction unmatched. CDR1 is MNHEY and CDR2 is SVGAGI in the germline V gene. This CDR3 has 14 amino acids. For the CDR3, the DNA is TGTGCCAGCAGCGGACAGGGGTACTACAATGAGCAGTTCTTC. Translating it yields CASSGQGYYNEQFF.

The chain is built from TRBV2 and TRBJ1-4; D unclear. This CDR3 has 13 amino acids. Germline CDR1 is SNHLY and CDR2 is FYNNEI. The ends were cut back, 11 bases at V and 2 bases at J, with 12 bases in the middle. As DNA, the CDR3 is TGTGCCGGATCACAGAGTACTAATGAAAAACTGTTTTTT. Translated, it gives CAGSQSTNEKLFF.

V is TRBV6-5 and J is TRBJ2-3; 10 bases are a match to TRBD2. Germline trimming cut 0 bases from V and 6 bases from J; bases unmatched to any gene: 6. Germline CDR1 and CDR2: MNHEY and SVGAGI. CDR3 size: 16 residues. CDR3 nucleotide sequence: TGTGCCAGCAGTTACTCGATAGCGGGGGGAGGGGATACGCAGTATTTT. The encoded protein is CASSYSIAGGGDTQYF.

The rearrangement uses TRBV2 and TRBJ2-1; 12 bases fit TRBD2. Unmatched junction bases numbered 8, after V lost 5 bases and J lost 6 bases. Germline V gene sequence: CDR1 SNHLY, CDR2 FYNNEI. The CDR3 spans 16 residues. CDR3 coding DNA: TGTGCCAGCAGTAAGACTAGCGGGAGATCATCCAATGAGCAGTTCTTC. Translation gives CASSKTSGRSSNEQFF.

The V gene is TRBV20-1, the J gene TRBJ2-7, with D hard to call. The CDR3 has 11 residues. The germline V gene encodes CDR1 DFQATT and CDR2 SNEGSKA (reference sequence). V lost 6 bases and J lost 1, with 7 bases in between. CDR3 residues: CSATRSYEQYF. The CDR3, as DNA: TGCAGTGCAACTCGATCCTACGAGCAGTACTTC.

The sample holds a few counts of this clone. The gene calls are TRBV7-9 and TRBJ2-7; possibly TRBD2 for D (6 bases). The V end lost 5 bases, the J end lost 9 bases, and 14 bases lay between the germline ends. Germline-derived CDR1 and CDR2 are SEHNR and FQNEAQ (reference sequence). CDR3 size: 12 residues. CDR3: CASSGSGEGQYF. Here the CDR3 DNA reads TGTGCCAGCAGCGGTTCGGGGGAAGGGCAGTACTTC.

This rearrangement joins TRBV7-8 to TRBJ2-3, with a tentative D call TRBD1 (6 bases). CDR3 length: 16 amino acids. Germline loops: CDR1 SGHVS, CDR2 FQNEAQ. V was cut by 5 bases and J by 2 bases, with 17 bases left in between. In DNA form, the CDR3 reads TGTGCCAGCAGCCCGCCAACCGGGACAACCACAGATACGCAGTATTTT. Translating it yields CASSPPTGTTTDTQYF.

The gene calls are TRBV11-2 and TRBJ2-3; 11 bases fit TRBD2. Trimming at V came to 5 bases and at J to 6 bases, leaving 13 bases not matched to a gene. Per the germline V gene, CDR1 is SGHAT and CDR2 is FQNNGV. The CDR3 is 17 amino acids. DNA of the CDR3: TGTGCCAGCAGCCCCGGGACCCTAGCGGGGGGTAGGGATACGCAGTATTTT. It translates to CASSPGTLAGGRDTQYF.

The J gene is TRBJ2-7, the V gene TRBV7-2, with 7 bases lining up with TRBD1. The CDR3 loop spans 14 amino acids. Germline values: CDR1 SGHTA, CDR2 FQGNSA. The trim removed 0 bases at V and 4 bases at J, leaving 3 bases unmatched. Here the CDR3 DNA reads TGTGCCAGCAGCTTAGCCGGGACAGTATACGAGCAGTACTTC. This translates into CASSLAGTVYEQYF.

This clone came up once. The chain combines TRBV11-1 with TRBJ2-5, with a weak D call TRBD2 (5 bases). This CDR3 spans 15 amino acids. Per germline, CDR1 SGHAT and CDR2 FQDESV (reference sequence). V was shortened by 0 bases and J by 4 bases, with 12 bases between the two germline ends. The CDR3 here is CASSLATGRGETQYF. CDR3 coding DNA: TGTGCCAGCAGCTTAGCGACGGGAAGAGGAGAGACCCAGTACTTC.

V and J are TRBV6-1 and TRBJ2-1; 7 nucleotides match TRBD1. Germline V gene lookup returns CDR1 MNHNS and CDR2 SASEGT. V was clipped by 3 bases and J by 5 bases; unmatched bases: 4. CDR3 length: 14 residues. CDR3 amino acids: CASSDGTANNEQFF. DNA for the CDR3: TGTGCCAGCAGTGATGGGACAGCCAACAATGAGCAGTTCTTC.

This clone was recorded a few times. V and J are TRBV18 and TRBJ1-1; 10 nucleotides agree with TRBD1. In germline, CDR1 is KGHSH, CDR2 LQKENI. J lost 5 bases, V lost 3 bases, and 6 bases had no gene match. The length of the CDR3 is 15 residues. This chain's CDR3 is CASSPGTGAGTEAFF. The DNA for the CDR3 is TGTGCCAGCTCACCTGGGACAGGGGCTGGGACTGAAGCTTTCTTT. Full variable domain (missing parts from reference TRBV18 and TRBJ1-1): NAGVMQNPRHLVRRRGQEARLRCSPMKGHSHVYWYRQLPEEGLKFMVYLQKENIIDESGMPKERFSAEFPKEGPSILRIQQVVRGDSAAYFCASSPGTGAGTEAFFGQGTRLTVV.

The J gene is TRBJ2-2, the V gene TRBV9, with D uncertain. The CDR3 is 14 residues long. The V gene's germline CDR1 is SGDLS and CDR2 YYNGEE. The germline V and J ends were trimmed by 7 bases and 0 bases, with 10 bases remaining between them. CDR3 bases: TGTGCCAGCCGGATGGCGGCGAACACCGGGGAGCTGTTTTTT. Translation: CASRMAANTGELFF.

The CDR3 spells CASSLRQAGNEQFF. As DNA, the CDR3 is TGCGCCAGCAGCTTGAGACAGGCAGGGAATGAGCAGTTCTTC. The chain is built from TRBV5-1 and TRBJ2-1; TRBD1 might be the D (6 bases). Trimming left V 1 base short and J 7 bases short, with 12 bases between. Germline lookup yields CDR1 SGHRS and CDR2 YFSETQ. This CDR3 contains 14 residues.